Following are 17 T cell receptor beta chains from one sample sequenced in a study of T cell clonality in common variable immunodeficiency. The assay was immunoSEQ multiplex PCR, and TCRdb's table has in-frame clones only and misses some. The sample yields 40,000 to 45,000 clones, without any singletons. Sequenced material: peripheral blood mononuclear cells. These receptors all stem from a person between 18 and 70 years old in good health.

This clone was counted ten times or more. The read comes to an end 3 residues before the CDR3 does, leaving the germline J gene to fill in the end. The chain links TRBV5-1 to TRBJ1-6, with no clear D. With 9 bases removed from V and 10 bases from J, the gap between germline ends came to 17 bases. This CDR3 region has 13 residues. The germline V gene encodes CDR1 SGHRS and CDR2 YFSETQ. The CDR3 DNA, read in part, is TGCGCCACCCGAAGAAGCTTTGAGTCACCC. Translation gives CATRRSFESP. In full, the CDR3 is CATRRSFESPLHF.

Comments on this clone: Read data end 3 residues before the CDR3 end; the end is taken from the germline J gene. J is TRBJ2-1 and V is TRBV11-3; 7 bases are shared with TRBD2. The CDR3 length is 12 residues. CDR1 and CDR2 (germline): SGHNT, YENEEA. The V segment lost 5 bases and the J segment 9 bases; nucleotides outside the gene matches: 4. The CDR3 sequence: CASSPSGGEQFF. CDR3 bases read: TGTGCCAGCAGCCCGTCGGGGGGTGAG.

This clone has at least ten counts. The read terminates 3 residues before the CDR3 end, so the remaining end is supplied by the germline J gene. The chain has TRBV9 and TRBJ1-2; 9 bases map to TRBD1. The CDR3 extends over 16 amino acids. Germline CDR1 reads SGDLS; CDR2 reads YYNGEE. The junction had 8 bases not matched to a gene; V was cut back by 1 base and J by 4 bases. CDR3: CASSVQTGGIGYGYTF. The sequenced CDR3 bases are TGTGCCAGCAGCGTACAGACAGGGGGTATCGGCTATGGC.

This clone was seen many times. The observed sequence ends 3 residues before the CDR3 terminus, with the missing tail filled in from the germline J gene. This sequence joins TRBV6-2 or TRBV6-3 and TRBJ2-7; 10 bases are a match to TRBD1. The trim removed 0 bases at V and 5 bases at J, leaving 7 bases unmatched. The CDR3 sequence is 16 residues long. The germline V gene encodes CDR1 MNHEY and CDR2 SVGEGT. The part of the CDR3 DNA that was read is TGTGCCAGCAGTTACTCGTCTGCGACAGGGGGCGACGAG. Its translation is CASSYSSATGGDE. The full-length CDR3 reads as CASSYSSATGGDEQYF.

This clone has more than one count but fewer than ten. Read sequence stops 3 residues before the CDR3 end, and the germline J gene provides the missing end. V usage is TRBV2 and J usage is TRBJ2-7, with unresolved D. Germline CDR1 and CDR2: SNHLY and FYNNEI. The CDR3 runs 11 residues. V was pared by 8 bases and J by 1 base, with 6 bases between. The covered CDR3 bases are TGTGCCAGCGCCCGGTCCTACGAG. It specifies CASARSYE. The whole CDR3 is CASARSYEQYF.

This clone was found many times. Read data end 3 residues before the CDR3 end; the end is taken from the germline J gene. This chain joins TRBV10-3 and TRBJ2-3; TRBD2 matches at 10 bases. Germline V gene lookup returns CDR1 ENHRY and CDR2 SYGVKD. CDR3 length: 14 residues. V lost 10 bases, J lost 2 bases, and 6 bases stayed unmatched. CDR3 loop: CATALAGPTDTQYF. CDR3 DNA, as far as it was read: TGTGCCACCGCACTAGCGGGACCCACAGATACG.

This clone was detected ten times or more. The read halts 3 residues ahead of the CDR3 end, with the missing end drawn from the germline J gene. This chain links TRBV19 with TRBJ1-2; D unresolved. Trimming cost V 3 bases and J 7 bases, with 9 bases left between them. The length of the CDR3 is 12 residues. Germline lookup yields CDR1 LNHDA and CDR2 SQIVND (reference sequence). The sequenced part of the CDR3 DNA is TGTGCCAGTAGTATCCCTGGCGGTGGC. Translating it yields CASSIPGGG. The whole CDR3 is CASSIPGGGYTF.

Turning to this clone: The read ends 3 residues shy of where the CDR3 ends; the end is completed using the germline J gene. The chain has TRBV7-9 and TRBJ1-3; the D gene is possibly TRBD1 (5 bases). The CDR3 length is 15 residues. Trimming stripped 0 bases from V and 4 bases from J, with 10 bases between. The V gene's germline CDR1 is SEHNR and CDR2 FQNEAQ (reference sequence). CDR3 sequence reads: CASSLAVRQGNTIYF. The CDR3 DNA, read in part, is TGTGCCAGCAGCTTAGCGGTTCGACAGGGAAACACC.

This clone was observed many times. The DNA read from the CDR3 is TGTGCTAGTGGTTTAGGGACAGGGAACTATGGC. Its protein product is CASGLGTGNYG. The entire CDR3 is CASGLGTGNYGYTF. The chain couples TRBV12-5 to TRBJ1-2, with TRBD1 identical over 9 bases. The CDR3 goes on 3 residues after the read ends, and that part is filled in from the germline J gene. This CDR3 has 14 amino acids. V lost 3 bases and J lost 2; bases outside the gene matches: 1. Germline assignment: CDR1 LGHNT and CDR2 FRNRAP.

In this sample, this clone turned up many times. One end of the junction does not line up with germline, which may come from a read error. The sequenced fragment ends 3 residues before the CDR3 boundary, so the rest is inferred from the germline J gene. The genes are TRBV4-2 and TRBJ2-3; TRBD2 aligns across 7 bases. The germline CDR1 and CDR2 sequences are LGHNA and YNFKEQ. The CDR3 spans 17 residues. The CDR3 DNA, read in part, is TGCGCCAGCAGCCAAGGGTTGAGGCTAGCGGCTCTGGATACG. This translates into CASSQGLRLAALDT. The entire CDR3 is CASSQGLRLAALDTQYF.

This clone occurred many times. This CDR3 reads CASSPTADTQYF. The DNA read from the CDR3 is TGTGCCAGCTCACCGACAGCAGATACG. V and J are TRBV18 and TRBJ2-3, with a possible D match to TRBD1 (5 bases). The sequence runs out 3 residues before the end of the CDR3; the remainder is reconstructed from the germline J gene. The germline V gene has CDR1 KGHSH and CDR2 LQKENI. V shed 3 bases and J shed 4 bases, with 5 bases lying between them. This CDR3 comprises 12 residues. Combining the CDR3 with reference TRBV18 and TRBJ2-3 gives the whole variable domain NAGVMQNPRHLVRRRGQEARLRCSPMKGHSHVYWYRQLPEEGLKFMVYLQKENIIDESGMPKERFSAEFPKEGPSILRIQQVVRGDSAAYFCASSPTADTQYFGPGTRLTVL.

This clone was counted ten times or more. Read data end 3 residues before the CDR3 end; the end is taken from the germline J gene. The chain is built from TRBV20-1 and TRBJ2-7; D might be TRBD1 (6 bases). Germline V CDR1 and CDR2: DFQATT, SNEGSKA (reference sequence). Trimming stripped 6 bases from V and 0 bases from J, with 15 bases between. The CDR3 length is 14 residues. The CDR3 here is CSAPAPGHSYEQYF. The sequenced part of the CDR3 DNA is TGCAGTGCCCCTGCGCCGGGACACTCCTACGAG.

In this sample, this clone turned up many times. The read stops 3 residues short of the end of the CDR3; the missing end is completed from the germline J gene. The genes are TRBV5-5 and TRBJ1-4; 7 bases match TRBD1. The germline V gene encodes CDR1 SGHKS and CDR2 YYEKEE (reference sequence). This CDR3 has 13 amino acids. Here the CDR3 reads CASSSPTGRKLFF. Partial CDR3 DNA: TGTGCCAGCAGCTCGCCGACAGGGAGGAAA.

This clone was found many times. The CDR3 end lies 3 residues beyond the end of the read and is filled in from the germline J gene. The rearrangement joins TRBV5-4 to TRBJ2-1; TRBD2 aligns across 8 bases. V lost 4 bases, J lost 4 bases, and 7 bases stayed unmatched. The CDR3 totals 15 residues. Germline assignment: CDR1 SGHNT and CDR2 YYREEE (reference sequence). CDR3 DNA (partial): TGTGCCAGCAGCCGTGAAGCGGGAGAGTACAATGAG. Protein product: CASSREAGEYNE. The full CDR3 reads CASSREAGEYNEQFF.

This clone was counted ten times or more. Read sequence stops 3 residues before the CDR3 end, and the germline J gene provides the missing end. The rearrangement joins TRBV20-1 to TRBJ2-7, with a weak D call TRBD1 (6 bases). Germline CDR1 reads DFQATT; CDR2 reads SNEGSKA (reference sequence). There are 13 residues in the CDR3. V lost 6 bases and J 3 bases, leaving 15 bases between the germline ends. The CDR3 reads CSALRQDRYEQYF. CDR3 bases read: TGCAGTGCACTTAGACAGGATCGCTACGAG.

This clone was seen many times. The read falls 3 residues short of the CDR3 end, and the missing part is taken from the germline J gene. V gene TRBV19 combines with J gene TRBJ1-2; D ambiguous. Germline values: CDR1 LNHDA, CDR2 SQIVND (reference sequence). There are 12 residues in the CDR3. Partial CDR3 DNA: TGTGCCAGTAGTACCTTACCGGGGGGC. The encoded protein is CASSTLPGG. The whole CDR3 protein reads CASSTLPGGYTF.

This clone occurred many times. Coverage ceases 3 residues before the CDR3 finishes, and the germline J gene fills in the end. The chain recombines TRBV11-2 with TRBJ2-7; TRBD1 agrees at 7 bases. There are 15 residues in the CDR3. Germline V lookup: CDR1 SGHAT, CDR2 FQNNGV. Germline trimming cut 5 bases from V and 0 bases from J; bases unmatched to any gene: 7. The CDR3 here is CASSTYRDSSYEQYF. Incomplete CDR3 DNA: TGTGCCAGCAGCACATACCGGGACAGCTCCTACGAG.